Presented here are 12 T cell receptor beta chains from one specimen sequenced in a study of T cell responses to AZD1222 COVID-19 vaccine (dated by TCRdb to about 2021). Libraries were constructed by the immunoSEQ multiplex PCR assay. This is the immuneACCESS table as TCRdb keeps it, with only in-frame sequences that have V and J called. A part of the clones is gone; compared with another copy, unresolved V genes explain less than half, and the rest is unexplained. Recorded for this sample are about 120,000 clones; more than 75% of them occurred a single time. Approximately 1.1% of the sample is in the top ten clones. In the paper's terms, the time point label means: about 28 days (+/-7) after the second vaccine dose. The sample was peripheral blood, taken 28 days after the second AZD1222 dose. The receptors were gathered from an adult who received the AZD1222 COVID-19 vaccine.

The V and J genes are TRBV15 and TRBJ2-6, with no clear D. Per the germline V gene, CDR1 is LNHNV and CDR2 is YYDKDF (reference sequence). CDR3 length: 15 residues. V was shortened by 3 bases and J by 4 bases, with 10 bases between the two germline ends. CDR3 bases: TGTGCCACCAGCAGTGGATACACGGGGGCCAACGTCCTGACTTTC. This translates into CATSSGYTGANVLTF.

The chain is built from TRBV19 and TRBJ1-2; 9 nucleotides align to TRBD1. The CDR3 contains 15 residues. From germline, CDR1 is LNHDA and CDR2 SQIVND (reference sequence). J was trimmed by 4 bases and V by 5 bases; bases with no gene match: 8. In DNA, the CDR3 is TGTGCCAGTAGTGGCAACAGGGGGCGCGGCTATGGCTACACCTTC. Amino acids: CASSGNRGRGYGYTF.

V is TRBV2 and J is TRBJ1-2; 7 bases are shared with TRBD1. The germline gives CDR1 SNHLY, CDR2 FYNNEI. Trimming removed 5 bases from V and 6 bases from J; junction bases left unmatched: 9. The CDR3 has 14 residues. CDR3 residues: CASSQGGRNDGYTF. The CDR3 nucleotides are TGTGCCAGCAGTCAGGGGGGGCGAAATGATGGCTACACCTTC.

V usage is TRBV2 and J usage is TRBJ1-3, with D hard to call. Deletions cut 8 bases from V and 4 bases from J, with 6 bases between. This CDR3 has 11 residues. CDR1 is SNHLY and CDR2 is FYNNEI in the germline V gene. The CDR3 loop is CASAGGNTIYF. The CDR3 bases are TGTGCCAGCGCAGGAGGAAACACCATATATTTT.

This clone has just a few counts. The chain joins TRBV30 to TRBJ2-2; D gene unclear. Germline CDR1 and CDR2: GTSNPN and SVGIG (reference sequence). V was cut by 4 bases and J by 5 bases, with 11 bases left in between. The CDR3 is made up of 13 amino acids. The CDR3 region has the DNA TGTGCCTGGACCCGCCAGGCTACCGGGGAGCTGTTTTTT. It specifies CAWTRQATGELFF.

The rearrangement links TRBV28 to TRBJ1-5; D uncertain. The V end was cut by 5 bases, the J end by 5 bases, with 7 bases between. This CDR3 contains 12 residues. From germline, CDR1 is MDHEN and CDR2 SYDVKM. This CDR3 reads CASSSSYQPQHF. In DNA, the CDR3 is TGTGCCAGCAGTAGCAGTTATCAGCCCCAGCATTTT.

The chain combines TRBV24-1 with TRBJ2-1, with TRBD1 identical over 9 bases. This CDR3 is 16 amino acids long. Unmatched junction bases numbered 11, after V lost 3 bases and J lost 9 bases. Germline V gives CDR1 KGHDR, CDR2 SFDVKD. The CDR3 spells CATSDPQGASFGEQFF. The DNA for the CDR3 is TGTGCCACCAGTGATCCACAGGGGGCTTCGTTCGGTGAGCAGTTCTTC.

The V and J genes are TRBV6-5 and TRBJ1-4; D gene unclear. CDR1 and CDR2 from the germline V gene are MNHEY and SVGAGI. The V and J ends lost 2 bases and 8 bases respectively, with 15 bases between them. This CDR3 comprises 15 residues. The CDR3 loop reads CASSYRVPTVEKLFF. In DNA form, the CDR3 reads TGTGCCAGCAGTTACCGGGTCCCGACGGTCGAAAAACTGTTTTTT.

The V gene is TRBV7-3, the J gene TRBJ1-1; no clear D. Looked up from germline, CDR1 is SGHTA and CDR2 is FQGTGA. The germline V and J ends were trimmed by 2 bases and 7 bases, with 8 bases remaining between them. The CDR3 spans 12 residues. The CDR3 protein is CASSLLTVEAFF. DNA for the CDR3: TGTGCCAGCAGCTTATTAACGGTTGAAGCTTTCTTT.

The chain links TRBV6-5 to TRBJ2-1; D gene ambiguous. Between the trimmed V and J ends, which lost 2 bases and 6 bases, there was a span of 8 bases. Germline-derived CDR1 and CDR2 are MNHEY and SVGAGI. CDR3 length: 13 residues. The CDR3 loop reads CASSYRDGNEQFF. The CDR3 nucleotides are TGTGCCAGCAGTTACCGAGACGGCAATGAGCAGTTCTTC.

This chain connects TRBV12-2 to TRBJ1-1. TRBV12-2 is classified as a pseudogene. The CDR3 has 11 residues. CDR3 bases: TGTGCAAGTCGCGCGGCGACTGTAGCTTTCTTT. The encoded protein is CASRAATVAFF.

This clone was seen once. V and J are TRBV5-1 and TRBJ2-7; D ambiguous. V shed 5 bases and J shed 4 bases, with 10 bases lying between them. The CDR3 is made up of 12 amino acids. CDR1 SGHRS and CDR2 YFSETQ come from the germline V gene. The CDR3 spells CASRVPEYEQYF. DNA for the CDR3: TGCGCCAGCAGAGTACCGGAGTACGAGCAGTACTTC.